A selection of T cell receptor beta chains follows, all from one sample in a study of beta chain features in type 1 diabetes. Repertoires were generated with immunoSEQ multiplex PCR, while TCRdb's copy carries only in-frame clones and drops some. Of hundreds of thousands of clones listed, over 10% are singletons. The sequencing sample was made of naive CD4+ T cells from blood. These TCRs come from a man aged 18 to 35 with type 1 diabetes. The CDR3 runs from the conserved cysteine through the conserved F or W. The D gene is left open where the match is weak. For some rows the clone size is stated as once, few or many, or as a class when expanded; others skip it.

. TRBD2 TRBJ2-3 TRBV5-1 CASSRRLAGADTDTQYF TGCGCCAGCAGCAGGCGACTAGCGGGGGCAGACACAGATACGCAGTATTTT
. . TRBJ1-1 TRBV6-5 CAISEGTPNTEAFF TGTGCCATCAGTGAAGGGACACCGAACACTGAAGCTTTCTTT
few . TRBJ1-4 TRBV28 CASSSRDLREKLFF TGTGCCAGCAGTTCCCGGGACCTTAGGGAAAAACTGTTTTTT
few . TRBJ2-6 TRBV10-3 CAISEWGPSGANVLTF TGTGCCATCAGTGAGTGGGGCCCCTCTGGGGCCAACGTCCTGACTTTC
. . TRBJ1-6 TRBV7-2 CASGFGSVNSPLHF TGTGCCAGCGGATTCGGGTCGGTGAATTCACCCCTCCACTTT
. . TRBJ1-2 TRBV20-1 CSAFNYGYTF TGCAGTGCGTTCAACTATGGCTACACCTTC
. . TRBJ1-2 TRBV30 CAWNFGRQNYGYTF TGTGCCTGGAATTTCGGTAGACAGAACTATGGCTACACCTTC
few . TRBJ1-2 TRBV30 CAWHFRANYGYTF TGTGCCTGGCATTTTCGGGCTAACTATGGCTACACCTTC
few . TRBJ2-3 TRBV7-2 CASSPGEATTSDTQYF TGTGCCAGCAGCCCCGGGGAGGCTACAACATCAGATACGCAGTATTTT
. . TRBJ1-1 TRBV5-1 CASGWGGENTEAFF TGCGCCAGCGGATGGGGTGGGGAGAACACTGAAGCTTTCTTT